A single sample gave rise to the 6 T cell receptor beta chains below, sequenced in a study of blood T cell repertoires in COVID-19 (dated by TCRdb to the early 2020s). The method was the immunoSEQ multiplex PCR assay. TCRdb took over this immuneACCESS table, retaining in-frame rearrangements with V and J assigned. Such tables are incomplete; in checked studies, under half of the missing clones stem from an unresolved V gene, and the remainder is unexplained. Across this sample there are around 140,000 clones, with 82% seen only once. The ten top clones hold around 15% of the sample. The sequenced sample consisted of peripheral blood. Every receptor here comes from a human donor with acute or convalescent COVID-19. The donor label of this sample is uncertain.

This clone was detected once. DNA of the CDR3: TGTGCCTGGAACAGGGGATACGGCTACACCTTC. Encoded protein: CAWNRGYGYTF. This rearrangement joins TRBV30 to TRBJ1-2; 7 bases are a match to TRBD1. Unmatched junction bases numbered 4, after V lost 4 bases and J lost 8 bases. Germline assignment: CDR1 GTSNPN and CDR2 SVGIG (reference sequence). The CDR3 is made up of 11 amino acids.

The chain carries TRBV19 and TRBJ2-6, with D perhaps matching TRBD2 (5 bases). CDR3 length: 15 amino acids. The ends were cut back, 3 bases at V and 4 bases at J, with 10 bases in the middle. The germline V gene has CDR1 LNHDA and CDR2 SQIVND (reference sequence). Written as DNA, the CDR3 is TGTGCCAGTAGTATGAGAGGGAACGGGGCCAACGTCCTGACTTTC. It specifies CASSMRGNGANVLTF. Full variable domain (outside the CDR3, taken from reference TRBV19 and TRBJ2-6): DGGITQSPKYLFRKEGQNVTLSCEQNLNHDAMYWYRQDPGQGLRLIYYSQIVNDFQKGDIAEGYSVSREKKESFPLTVTSAQKNPTAFYLCASSMRGNGANVLTFGAGSRLTVL.

The chain is built from TRBV27 and TRBJ2-7; D is unresolved. Germline CDR1 and CDR2: MNHEY and SMNVEV (reference sequence). Trimming cost V 1 base and J 8 bases, with 12 bases left between them. The CDR3 runs to 13 residues. CDR3 DNA sequence: TGTGCCAGCAGTTTATTGGTGAGTGACAAGCAGTACTTC. Translated, it gives CASSLLVSDKQYF.

V usage is TRBV9 and J usage is TRBJ1-1; weak D call: TRBD1 (6 bases). The CDR3 is 14 residues long. With 0 bases removed from V and 1 base from J, the gap between germline ends came to 7 bases. The V gene's germline CDR1 is SGDLS and CDR2 YYNGEE. CDR3 amino acids: CASSVEGQNTEAFF. For the CDR3, the DNA is TGTGCCAGCAGCGTAGAGGGACAGAACACTGAAGCTTTCTTT.

The genes are TRBV7-2 and TRBJ1-5, with D perhaps TRBD1 (6 bases). V was trimmed by 0 bases and J by 7 bases, leaving 13 bases between them. CDR3 size: 15 residues. Germline V gives CDR1 SGHTA, CDR2 FQGNSA. CDR3 in amino acids: CASSLARGGRQPQHF. For the CDR3, the DNA is TGTGCCAGCAGCTTAGCGCGGGGGGGCAGGCAGCCCCAGCATTTT.

The chain carries TRBV5-1 and TRBJ1-1; 8 bases are a match to TRBD1. Germline-derived CDR1 and CDR2 are SGHRS and YFSETQ. This CDR3 spans 14 amino acids. The V gene end was trimmed by 3 bases and the J gene end by 5 bases; junction bases not matched to a gene: 6. CDR3 sequence: CASSSNRGRTEAFF. The CDR3 DNA reads as TGCGCCAGCAGCTCCAACAGGGGGAGGACTGAAGCTTTCTTT.